These T cell receptor beta chains were read from a single sample in a study of blood T cell repertoires in COVID-19. Data came from immunoSEQ multiplex PCR; TCRdb stores just in-frame clones and leaves some out. The data hold about 230,000 clones, with about 85% observed a single time. What was sequenced was peripheral blood. Receptors were obtained from a man aged 40-49 years with acute or convalescent COVID-19. CDR3s leave out the opening cysteine and the closing phenylalanine or tryptophan. Each record gives: D gene, V gene, J gene, CDR3 protein. A D gene is named only where the DNA matches it firmly.

D: TRBD2; V: TRBV7-2; J: TRBJ2-5; CDR3: ASNRAGVVETQY
D: .; V: TRBV5-8; J: TRBJ1-1; CDR3: ASSHGQLNTEAF
D: .; V: TRBV12-3/TRBV12-4; J: TRBJ1-2; CDR3: ASSPTYYGYT
D: TRBD1; V: TRBV24-1; J: TRBJ2-5; CDR3: ATSDWGTAQETQY
D: TRBD2; V: TRBV11-2; J: TRBJ2-7; CDR3: ASSLVVSGSSYEQY
D: .; V: TRBV5-4; J: TRBJ2-3; CDR3: ASSFWLANTDTQY
D: .; V: TRBV10-1; J: TRBJ1-1; CDR3: ASSRSTVSTEAF
D: TRBD1; V: TRBV7-2; J: TRBJ1-2; CDR3: ASSSPGTGVIYGYT
D: TRBD2; V: TRBV5-1; J: TRBJ2-4; CDR3: ASSSGLAGGGIQY
D: TRBD2; V: TRBV5-4; J: TRBJ2-7; CDR3: ASSGRTSGGAGEQY
D: .; V: TRBV28; J: TRBJ1-2; CDR3: ASSLSGLEKGYT
D: .; V: TRBV6-6; J: TRBJ1-6; CDR3: ASSYSRAHNSPLH
D: .; V: TRBV12-3/TRBV12-4; J: TRBJ1-1; CDR3: ASSLEGTSEAF
D: .; V: TRBV6-2/TRBV6-3; J: TRBJ2-7; CDR3: ASSYLGWDKSSEQY
D: TRBD2; V: TRBV4-2; J: TRBJ2-7; CDR3: ASSQDIGGSYEQY
D: .; V: TRBV5-4; J: TRBJ2-1; CDR3: ASSLAGSSNEQF
D: .; V: TRBV11-2; J: TRBJ1-2; CDR3: ASSSPSSNYGYT
D: TRBD1; V: TRBV6-6; J: TRBJ1-1; CDR3: ASSRQGAPTEAF
D: TRBD1; V: TRBV2; J: TRBJ1-2; CDR3: ASSPGGGYT
D: .; V: TRBV5-4; J: TRBJ1-1; CDR3: ASSLELANTEAF
D: .; V: TRBV5-1; J: TRBJ2-3; CDR3: ASSLPTDTQY
D: TRBD2; V: TRBV3-1/TRBV3-2; J: TRBJ2-7; CDR3: ASSPWEGYEQY
D: TRBD1; V: TRBV7-2; J: TRBJ1-5; CDR3: ASSADRGNQPQH
D: .; V: TRBV7-6; J: TRBJ1-1; CDR3: ASTLTENTEAF
D: TRBD1; V: TRBV7-3; J: TRBJ1-1; CDR3: ASSLGQGGVTEAF
D: TRBD1; V: TRBV11-2; J: TRBJ1-1; CDR3: ASSLVPGTANTEAF
D: TRBD1; V: TRBV30; J: TRBJ2-3; CDR3: AWSATGGRGDTQY
D: .; V: TRBV5-1; J: TRBJ1-3; CDR3: ASSFRGAGNTIY
D: TRBD2; V: TRBV6-5; J: TRBJ2-1; CDR3: ASRRGGADNEQF
D: TRBD1; V: TRBV5-1; J: TRBJ1-5; CDR3: ASSLTGDNQPQH
D: .; V: TRBV15; J: TRBJ1-2; CDR3: ATSRDLTDGYT
D: .; V: TRBV5-1; J: TRBJ2-3; CDR3: ASSRDRGTDTQY
D: .; V: TRBV13; J: TRBJ2-1; CDR3: ASSLDRQLLGREQF
D: .; V: TRBV4-1; J: TRBJ1-2; CDR3: ASSQGQPSNYGYT
D: .; V: TRBV9; J: TRBJ2-3; CDR3: ASSVASSSYTQY
D: TRBD2; V: TRBV5-5; J: TRBJ2-7; CDR3: ASSLGLASYEQY
D: .; V: TRBV9; J: TRBJ2-2; CDR3: ASSVDARGNTGELF
D: .; V: TRBV6-6; J: TRBJ1-3; CDR3: ASSYFTTRGNTIY
D: .; V: TRBV7-3; J: TRBJ2-3; CDR3: ASRSGLETDTQY
D: .; V: TRBV18; J: TRBJ1-1; CDR3: ASSLMNTEAF
D: TRBD2; V: TRBV7-8; J: TRBJ2-5; CDR3: ASSSPGLQETQY
D: .; V: TRBV7-2; J: TRBJ1-1; CDR3: ASSLGGRWVTEAF
D: .; V: TRBV5-1; J: TRBJ2-5; CDR3: ASSPRAGEGQETQY